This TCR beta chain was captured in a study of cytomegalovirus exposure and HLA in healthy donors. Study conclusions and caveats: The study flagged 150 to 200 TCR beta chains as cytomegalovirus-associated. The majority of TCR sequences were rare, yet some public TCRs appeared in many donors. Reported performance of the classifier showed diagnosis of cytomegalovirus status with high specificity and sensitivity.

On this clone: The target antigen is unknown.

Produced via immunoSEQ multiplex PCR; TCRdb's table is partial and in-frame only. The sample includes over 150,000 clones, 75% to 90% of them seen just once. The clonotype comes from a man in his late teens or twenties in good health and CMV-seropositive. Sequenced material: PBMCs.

The CDR3 protein is CASSSAALAGGDTQYF. CDR3 nucleotides: TGTGCCAGCAGCTCGGCCGCTCTAGCGGGGGGAGATACGCAGTATTTT. The V and J genes are TRBV13 and TRBJ2-3; 11 bases fit TRBD2. The CDR3 spans 16 residues. Trimming cost V 4 bases and J 5 bases; bases outside gene matches: 8. Per the germline V gene, CDR1 is PRHDT and CDR2 is FYEKMQ (reference sequence).